Listed below are T cell receptor beta chains from one sample, sequenced in a study of cytomegalovirus exposure and HLA in healthy donors. Sequenced by immunoSEQ multiplex PCR; TCRdb stores in-frame clones only, minus some. The data hold approximately 200,000 clones, with around 75% observed a single time. The sequencing sample was made of PBMCs. The source is a woman in her twenties or thirties in good health and CMV-seropositive. Both conserved end residues are part of each CDR3. Fields, in order: D gene, clone size, V gene, J gene, CDR3 protein, CDR3 DNA. The D gene is left open where the match is weak. Size tells how often a clone was seen (once, few, many) or the class of an expanded clone, and some rows leave it out.

TRBD1,NA,TRBV6-5,TRBJ1-2,CITGDPYGYTF,TGTATAACAGGGGACCCGTATGGCTACACCTTC
TRBD2,NA,TRBV5-1,TRBJ2-7,CASSFRTSGGTEQYF,TGCGCCAGCAGCTTCCGGACTAGCGGGGGAACCGAGCAGTACTTC
NA,NA,TRBV9,TRBJ2-1,CASSVYGGFGNEQFF,TGTGCCAGCAGCGTATACGGGGGTTTTGGTAATGAGCAGTTCTTC
TRBD1,NA,TRBV6-5,TRBJ1-4,CASSYARDSYEKLFF,TGTGCCAGCAGTTACGCCCGGGACAGTTATGAAAAACTGTTTTTT
TRBD2,NA,TRBV25-1,TRBJ2-2,CASSPRLAPRGELFF,TGTGCCAGCAGTCCCCGACTAGCGCCTAGAGGGGAGCTGTTTTTT
TRBD2,few,TRBV5-1,TRBJ2-1,CASSLAASGSFSGEQFF,TGCGCCAGCAGCTTGGCCGCTAGCGGGAGTTTCTCGGGTGAGCAGTTCTTC
TRBD1,NA,TRBV9,TRBJ2-5,CASSTTGTLQETQYF,TGTGCCAGCAGCACGACAGGGACCCTCCAAGAGACCCAGTACTTC
TRBD2,few,TRBV5-6,TRBJ2-3,CASSLVAGGADTQYF,TGTGCCAGCAGCTTGGTAGCGGGAGGAGCAGATACGCAGTATTTT
TRBD1,once,TRBV2,TRBJ2-7,CATPKGDSSYEQYF,TGTGCCACTCCAAAAGGGGACAGCTCCTACGAGCAGTACTTC
NA,NA,TRBV19,TRBJ2-5,CASTGGGTETQYF,TGTGCCAGTACAGGGGGAGGTACAGAGACCCAGTACTTC
NA,NA,TRBV6-5,TRBJ2-7,CASSYQGSYEQYF,TGTGCCAGCAGTTACCAGGGGTCCTACGAGCAGTACTTC
TRBD1,NA,TRBV7-2,TRBJ1-2,CASSFRDRGYGYTF,TGTGCCAGCAGCTTCCGGGACAGGGGATATGGCTACACCTTC
TRBD2,NA,TRBV4-2,TRBJ2-1,CASSLERGRDNEQFF,TGTGCCAGCAGCCTTGAGCGGGGGCGAGACAATGAGCAGTTCTTC
NA,NA,TRBV6-1,TRBJ2-1,CASRLLNEQFF,TGTGCCAGCAGACTACTCAATGAGCAGTTCTTC
NA,NA,TRBV7-6,TRBJ2-5,CASSLGQGGRETQYF,TGTGCCAGCAGCTTGGGACAAGGGGGACGGGAGACCCAGTACTTC
NA,NA,TRBV11-3,TRBJ1-5,CASRGTNSNQPQHF,TGTGCCAGCAGAGGGACAAATAGCAATCAGCCCCAGCATTTT
NA,few,TRBV7-9,TRBJ1-3,CASTSIPGPISGNTIYF,TGTGCCAGCACCTCCATCCCCGGTCCCATCTCTGGAAACACCATATATTTT
NA,NA,TRBV5-1,TRBJ1-2,CASSLDRGLSYGYTF,TGCGCCAGCAGCTTGGATAGGGGTCTTAGCTATGGCTACACCTTC
TRBD1,few,TRBV7-8,TRBJ2-1,CASSLDRGSYNEQFF,TGTGCCAGCAGCTTAGACAGGGGATCCTACAATGAGCAGTTCTTC
NA,NA,TRBV10-1,TRBJ2-2,CASSWESTGELFF,TGCGCCAGCAGTTGGGAGTCGACCGGGGAGCTGTTTTTT
TRBD1,NA,TRBV9,TRBJ1-5,CASSRQGWQPQHF,TGTGCCAGCAGCAGACAGGGGTGGCAGCCCCAGCATTTT
NA,once,TRBV6-1,TRBJ1-2,CASSEEGMVYGYTF,TGTGCCAGCAGTGAGGAGGGGATGGTCTATGGCTACACCTTC
TRBD1,NA,TRBV6-5,TRBJ1-2,CASRATGYYGYTF,TGTGCCAGCAGGGCGACAGGGTACTATGGCTACACCTTC
NA,few,TRBV7-9,TRBJ1-1,CASSSSSNTEAFF,TGTGCCAGCAGCTCCTCTTCGAACACTGAAGCTTTCTTT
TRBD1,NA,TRBV9,TRBJ1-6,CASSEGTGGNSPLHF,TGTGCCAGCAGCGAGGGGACAGGGGGCAATTCACCCCTCCACTTT
NA,NA,TRBV7-2,TRBJ1-2,CASSLRSLSHGYTF,TGTGCCAGCAGCTTACGTTCCCTTAGCCATGGCTACACCTTC
NA,NA,TRBV28,TRBJ1-5,CASSSVSNERYSNQPQHF,TGTGCCAGCAGTTCAGTCTCGAACGAGCGGTATAGCAATCAGCCCCAGCATTTT
NA,NA,TRBV5-1,TRBJ2-7,CASSYRGNYEQYF,TGCGCCAGCAGCTACCGGGGTAACTACGAGCAGTACTTC
NA,NA,TRBV29-1,TRBJ1-1,CSVRGTEAFF,TGCAGCGTTCGGGGCACTGAAGCTTTCTTT
NA,NA,TRBV5-4,TRBJ2-1,CASQDKGDEQFF,TGTGCCAGCCAGGACAAGGGGGATGAGCAGTTCTTC
NA,once,TRBV13,TRBJ2-6,CASSLSGANVLTF,TGTGCCAGCTCTCTCTCTGGGGCCAACGTCCTGACTTTC
TRBD1,NA,TRBV9,TRBJ2-7,CASSSGQGVHEQYF,TGTGCCAGCAGCTCGGGACAGGGCGTCCACGAGCAGTACTTC
NA,NA,TRBV27,TRBJ1-4,CASGYRARTNEKLFF,TGTGCCAGCGGTTACAGGGCTCGGACTAATGAAAAACTGTTTTTT
NA,NA,TRBV25-1,TRBJ1-6,CASSERRHAPLHF,TGTGCCAGCAGTGAGAGGAGGCACGCACCCCTCCACTTT
TRBD2,NA,TRBV7-6,TRBJ2-7,CASSFGAIAGSYEQYF,TGTGCCAGCAGCTTTGGGGCCATAGCGGGCTCCTACGAGCAGTACTTC